Sequencing of this T cell receptor (beta chain) was carried out in a study of CXCR3-negative and CXCR3-positive naive CD8 T cells. Broader study findings: TRB CDR3s were more hydrophobic in CXCR3-positive than in CXCR3-negative naive cells.

Comments on this clonotype: Antigen: not known.

The authors made the TRB cDNA libraries by 5' RACE using UMI labels. With the 5' RACE reads reprocessed, TCRdb shows one record per CDR3 protein and no DNA. Its table lists some 54,000 distinct CDR3 sequences. The CDR3 has 12 residues. The chain has TRBV12-3 or TRBV12-4 and TRBJ2-7. This TCR came from a human donor in good health. Some clones in this sample may be carry-over from other donors' samples. Sequencing was carried out using naive CXCR3+ CD8+ T cells from blood. Subset specified: CD45RO-CCR7+CD27+CD95- naive CD8+ T cells expressing CXCR3 (TNR3+). This chain's CDR3 is CASSLVLYEQYF.